This T cell receptor (beta chain) was recorded in a study of OX40 agonist ivuxolimab in advanced cancers. Study context: Two cutaneous melanoma patients and one hepatocellular carcinoma patient, three in all, had partial responses. General study findings and limits: Fewer expanded clones were found on average in CD4+ than in CD8+ T cells. Researchers did not determine the expanded peripheral T cells' antigen specificity.

Sequenced by immunoSEQ multiplex PCR; TCRdb stores in-frame clones only, minus some. The sample lists around 79,000 clones, roughly nine tenths seen once, with about 2% in the top ten. Germline CDR1 and CDR2: MGHDK and SYGVNS. The CDR3 runs to 15 residues. V lost 5 bases to trimming and J lost 7 bases; unmatched junction nucleotides: 10. Autoimmune disease history or systemic immunosuppression meant exclusion. Regarding this clone: Antigen specificity is unknown.

The sequence derives from an adult with an advanced solid tumor such as melanoma, head and neck, liver or kidney cancer. The rearrangement links TRBV25-1 to TRBJ1-2; 10 nucleotides line up with TRBD1. This material consisted of CD4+ or CD8+ T cells sorted from blood, taken in a trial of the OX40 agonist ivuxolimab. The CDR3 reads CASSPPGTGAGGYTF. CDR3 DNA sequence: TGTGCCAGCAGTCCTCCTGGGACAGGGGCCGGTGGCTACACCTTC.